These T cell receptor beta chains were read from a single sample in a study of regulatory T cells in long-lasting Graves disease. TCRdb itself ran the multiplex PCR reads through MiXCR, one entry per CDR3 protein. The sample has 500,000 or so distinct CDR3 sequences; 15% to 20% are singletons. The same data also contributed to another study, on T cells in Graves' hyperthyroidism and ophthalmopathy.

The sequencing here drew on peripheral blood mononuclear cells (PBMCs), taken at new diagnosis, from a patient treated with antithyroid drugs. Receptors originate from a woman aged 35 to 59 with Graves disease. CDR3s leave out the opening cysteine and the closing phenylalanine or tryptophan. D genes are given only for firm matches.

D: TRBD1; J: TRBJ1-2; V: TRBV27; CDR3: ASRAPGGKGYGYT
D: NA; J: NA; V: TRBV4-1; CDR3: ASSPRRGARETQY
D: NA; J: TRBJ1-6; V: TRBV6-9; CDR3: ASSFGQNNSPLH
D: NA; J: TRBJ1-1; V: TRBV19; CDR3: ASRPMGSTEAF
D: TRBD2; J: TRBJ2-1; V: TRBV7-3; CDR3: ASSFFGGAFTEQF
D: NA; J: TRBJ2-3; V: TRBV30; CDR3: AWSRGGAWTQY
D: TRBD1; J: TRBJ1-5; V: TRBV27; CDR3: ASSPQTGGYQPQH
D: TRBD2; J: TRBJ2-1; V: TRBV5-6; CDR3: ASSVTLAGLYNEQF
D: TRBD1; J: TRBJ2-1; V: TRBV20-1; CDR3: SAPRLSTGEWGYEQF
D: TRBD2; J: TRBJ2-3; V: TRBV2; CDR3: ASSEYSGGSTDTQY
D: TRBD2; J: TRBJ2-1; V: TRBV12-3/TRBV12-4; CDR3: ASSTSGGDIGEQF
D: NA; J: TRBJ1-4; V: TRBV5-5; CDR3: ASSWTATTNEKLF
D: NA; J: TRBJ1-3; V: TRBV19; CDR3: ASRRDVQGSGNTIY
D: NA; J: TRBJ1-1; V: TRBV28; CDR3: ASLGGVALRTEAF
D: NA; J: TRBJ2-1; V: TRBV18; CDR3: ASSPARSSYNEQF
D: TRBD2; J: TRBJ2-5; V: TRBV29-1; CDR3: SVASSGGAGETQY
D: NA; J: TRBJ2-7; V: TRBV20-1; CDR3: SATAGTEANYEQY
D: NA; J: TRBJ1-4; V: TRBV28; CDR3: ASRAPGGEKLF
D: NA; J: TRBJ1-2; V: TRBV27; CDR3: ASSPVGGSQL
D: NA; J: TRBJ1-1; V: TRBV29-1; CDR3: SASPNTEAF
D: TRBD2; J: TRBJ2-5; V: TRBV20-1; CDR3: SAIGLAGVETQY
D: NA; J: TRBJ2-7; V: TRBV28; CDR3: ATRGWESSYEQY
D: TRBD1; J: TRBJ2-7; V: TRBV28; CDR3: ASSIRDRGLEQY
D: TRBD2; J: TRBJ2-7; V: TRBV20-1; CDR3: SAQDSGVAGGYSYEQY
D: TRBD1; J: TRBJ1-1; V: TRBV11-2; CDR3: ASSLASEGAEAF
D: TRBD1; J: TRBJ2-7; V: TRBV20-1; CDR3: SAPGQGSSYEQY
D: NA; J: TRBJ2-2; V: TRBV7-3; CDR3: ASSLNSNTGELF
D: TRBD2; J: TRBJ2-2; V: TRBV19; CDR3: ASNPGGGRNTGELF
D: NA; J: TRBJ2-5; V: TRBV7-9; CDR3: ASSRSLRGSETQY
D: TRBD1; J: TRBJ1-5; V: TRBV4-1; CDR3: ASSYRQGDQPQH
D: NA; J: TRBJ1-1; V: TRBV5-1; CDR3: ASRGITEAF
D: NA; J: TRBJ1-3; V: TRBV2; CDR3: ASTGGVSGNTIY
D: NA; J: TRBJ2-3; V: TRBV28; CDR3: ASETTPDTQY
D: NA; J: TRBJ2-3; V: TRBV7-9; CDR3: ASSLETALADTQY
D: NA; J: TRBJ1-1; V: TRBV20-1; CDR3: SAREFKAYPNTEAF
D: NA; J: TRBJ2-1; V: TRBV9; CDR3: ASSVGGTYNEQF
D: TRBD1; J: TRBJ1-1; V: TRBV2; CDR3: ASRQGALNTEAF
D: TRBD2; J: TRBJ2-5; V: TRBV5-1; CDR3: ASSGGLAGQETQY
D: NA; J: TRBJ1-3; V: TRBV11-2; CDR3: ASSLFPITDLRNTIY
D: NA; J: TRBJ2-3; V: TRBV11-2; CDR3: ASRLAADTQY
D: NA; J: TRBJ2-7; V: TRBV12-3/TRBV12-4; CDR3: ASSSSQGIFYSYEQY
D: NA; J: TRBJ2-7; V: TRBV7-2; CDR3: ASSFGGADPYEQY
D: TRBD1; J: TRBJ1-1; V: TRBV6-5; CDR3: ASSYSTGAMNTEAF